A single sample is the source of the 15 T cell receptor beta chains below, sequenced in a study of CD8 T cells in Susac syndrome. An amount of RNA that ranged from roughly 0.45 to 1 ug was reverse transcribed with random hexamers. Using its own MiXCR run on the immunoSEQ multiplex PCR reads, TCRdb lists one record per CDR3 protein. The repertoire holds about 150,000 distinct CDR3 sequences, with approximately 95% as singletons. The sample consisted of CD4+ T cells from PBMCs. All receptors derive from a human donor with Susac syndrome.

The J gene is TRBJ2-5, the V gene TRBV4-2, with 13 bases that match TRBD2. Germline CDR1 reads LGHNA; CDR2 reads YNFKEQ. The CDR3 runs 16 residues. The V and J ends lost 3 bases and 3 bases, in that order; junction bases with no gene match: 4. The CDR3 DNA sequence: TGTGCCAGCAGCCAGCAACTAGCGGGAGGGGAAGAGACCCAGTACTTC. This encodes CASSQQLAGGEETQYF.

This clonotype was recorded once. The chain employs TRBV21-1 and TRBJ2-7; the table's D call of TRBD2 was not tested on the DNA. TRBV21-1 is marked as a pseudogene. The CDR3 length is 15 residues. CDR3 nucleotide sequence: TGTGCCATACGCTACTTGACTAGCGGGGGCTACGAGCAGTACTTC. Its protein product is CAIRYLTSGGYEQYF.

CDR3 residues: CASSPQDAVRDTQYF. As DNA, the CDR3 is TGCGCCAGCAGCCCACAGGACGCGGTTAGAGATACGCAGTATTTT. The J gene is TRBJ2-3, the V gene TRBV5-1; D possibly corresponds to TRBD1 (5 bases). Germline assignment: CDR1 SGHRS and CDR2 YFSETQ. There are 15 residues in the CDR3. V was cut by 4 bases and J by 5 bases, with 17 bases left in between.

A single count supports this clonotype. V gene TRBV9 combines with J gene TRBJ1-1; perhaps TRBD1 as D (6 bases). The germline gives CDR1 SGDLS, CDR2 YYNGEE. With 0 bases removed from V and 5 bases from J, the gap between germline ends came to 14 bases. The CDR3 covers 15 residues. The CDR3 sequence: CASSVEGTSLTEAFF. The CDR3 DNA reads as TGTGCCAGCAGCGTAGAAGGGACAAGTTTAACTGAAGCTTTCTTT.

The chain combines TRBV13 with TRBJ1-1, with no clear D. CDR1 and CDR2 (germline): PRHDT, FYEKMQ (reference sequence). V lost 2 bases to trimming and J lost 0 bases, with 7 bases between them. This CDR3 spans 14 amino acids. CDR3 region: CASSLQVMNTEAFF. In DNA form, the CDR3 reads TGTGCCAGCAGCTTACAGGTCATGAACACTGAAGCTTTCTTT.

This chain uses TRBV7-2 with TRBJ2-5, with 13 bases aligning to TRBD2. Germline CDR1 and CDR2: SGHTA and FQGNSA. The CDR3 spans 16 residues. After removal of 1 base from V and 4 bases from J, the junction contained 3 bases not matched to a gene. CDR3 loop: CASSLELAGGGETQYF. CDR3 nucleotides: TGTGCCAGCAGCTTAGAACTAGCGGGGGGGGGAGAGACCCAGTACTTC.

In this sample, this clonotype turned up a few times. This chain joins TRBV18 and TRBJ1-1, with TRBD1 identical over 7 bases. Trimming cost V 3 bases and J 0 bases; bases outside gene matches: 7. CDR3 length: 16 residues. Germline V gene lookup returns CDR1 KGHSH and CDR2 LQKENI. CDR3 bases: TGTGCCAGCTCACCGGAGGCAGGGGGGATGAACACTGAAGCTTTCTTT. Amino acid sequence: CASSPEAGGMNTEAFF. The full variable domain, its missing parts supplied by reference TRBV18 and TRBJ1-1, is NAGVMQNPRHLVRRRGQEARLRCSPMKGHSHVYWYRQLPEEGLKFMVYLQKENIIDESGMPKERFSAEFPKEGPSILRIQQVVRGDSAAYFCASSPEAGGMNTEAFFGQGTRLTVV.

The chain is built from TRBV15 and TRBJ2-1; TRBD1 matches 9 bases. Germline V gene sequence: CDR1 LNHNV, CDR2 YYDKDF (reference sequence). The CDR3 is 17 residues long. J gave up 5 bases and V 2 bases, and 10 bases lay outside the gene matches. The CDR3 DNA is TGTGCCACCAGCAGACTTATCGGACAGGGGCCGAACAATGAGCAGTTCTTC. It yields the protein CATSRLIGQGPNNEQFF.

The gene calls are TRBV5-4 and TRBJ1-2; 9 bases match TRBD1. Germline trimming cut 8 bases from V and 8 bases from J; bases unmatched to any gene: 10. This CDR3 is built from 13 residues. The V gene's germline CDR1 is SGHNT and CDR2 YYREEE (reference sequence). CDR3 DNA sequence: TGTGCCAGTTCTCCACAGGGGGCGGAGGGCTACACCTTC. This encodes CASSPQGAEGYTF.

The V and J genes are TRBV29-1 and TRBJ2-2; D remains ambiguous. CDR1 is SQVTM and CDR2 is ANQGSEA in the germline V gene. Trimming left V 6 bases short and J 2 bases short, with 4 bases between. CDR3 length: 11 residues. The CDR3 is CSVRNTGELFF. CDR3 coding DNA: TGCAGCGTAAGAAACACCGGGGAGCTGTTTTTT.

The CDR3: CASSPRPHREETQYF. DNA for the CDR3: TGCGCCAGCAGCCCGAGACCGCACAGGGAGGAGACCCAGTACTTC. The genes are TRBV5-1 and TRBJ2-5, with D tentatively TRBD1 (6 bases). V was clipped by 4 bases and J by 5 bases, with 18 bases between them. CDR3 length: 15 amino acids. From germline, CDR1 is SGHRS and CDR2 YFSETQ.

This chain uses TRBV20-1 with TRBJ1-2, with no clear D. The germline V gene has CDR1 DFQATT and CDR2 SNEGSKA (reference sequence). V was clipped by 3 bases and J by 4 bases, with 12 bases between them. The CDR3 has 13 residues. Here the CDR3 reads CSASSPSLYGYTF. The CDR3 DNA sequence: TGCAGTGCTAGTTCGCCAAGCCTCTATGGCTACACCTTC.

The chain employs TRBV9 and TRBJ2-1; 9 nucleotides match TRBD1. The V gene's germline CDR1 is SGDLS and CDR2 YYNGEE. The CDR3 is made up of 16 amino acids. V gave up 4 bases and J gave up 7 bases; unmatched junction bases: 12. The CDR3 region is CASSPTTGGAGNEQFF. In DNA form, the CDR3 reads TGTGCCAGCAGCCCTACGACAGGGGGGGCTGGGAATGAGCAGTTCTTC.

The genes are TRBV13 and TRBJ2-3, with 11 bases fitting TRBD2. V was pared by 4 bases and J by 4 bases, with 7 bases of the junction left unmatched. The CDR3 runs 16 residues. Germline values: CDR1 PRHDT, CDR2 FYEKMQ (reference sequence). CDR3 amino acids: CASSSSTSGAPDTQYF. The CDR3, as DNA: TGTGCCAGCAGCTCTTCGACTAGCGGGGCCCCAGATACGCAGTATTTT.

V usage is TRBV7-2 and J usage is TRBJ1-1, with D maybe TRBD1 (6 bases). Germline CDR1 and CDR2: SGHTA and FQGNSA. The V end lost 1 base, the J end lost 1 base, and 7 bases lay between the germline ends. The CDR3 is 14 amino acids. CDR3 bases: TGTGCCAGCAGCTTAGGGGGGGCGAACACTGAAGCTTTCTTT. Amino acid sequence: CASSLGGANTEAFF.